This T cell receptor beta chain comes out of a study of PD-L1 blockade in urothelial cancer. Time point described: peripheral blood 6 weeks after treatment start. V was clipped by 4 bases and J by 0 bases, with 17 bases between them. Germline V gene lookup returns CDR1 SGHRS and CDR2 YFSETQ. The CDR3 has 16 residues. Using immunoSEQ multiplex PCR, the repertoire was profiled, and TCRdb retains in-frame clones only, with some absent. The sample records about 50,000 clones, about 85% being singletons. The rearrangement joins TRBV5-1 to TRBJ2-7, with D tentatively TRBD1 (6 bases). This clonotype was obtained from a man over 45 with urothelial cancer. Sequenced material: PBMCs, taken around atezolizumab (anti-PD-L1) treatment. CDR3 in DNA: TGCGCCAGCAGCCGGATTGGACAGACACTCTCCTACGAGCAGTACTTC. Protein: CASSRIGQTLSYEQYF.